The clone carrying this T cell receptor (beta chain) was counted only a few times. What it binds is unknown. V lost 0 bases, J lost 7 bases, and 13 bases lay in between. The CDR3 is made up of 14 amino acids. The germline V gene encodes CDR1 SGHNT and CDR2 YYREEE (reference sequence). The assay was immunoSEQ multiplex PCR, and TCRdb's table has in-frame clones only and misses some. Of 100,000 to 120,000 clones in the sample, around 87% are singletons; the top ten hold 1.4% to 1.5%. This record comes from a study of cytomegalovirus exposure and HLA in healthy donors. General study points: The investigators catalogued 164 TCR beta chains as cytomegalovirus-associated.

The gene calls are TRBV5-4 and TRBJ1-2; a weak D match, TRBD1 (6 bases). The sequenced sample was PBMCs. This receptor was identified in a woman aged 30 to 39 in good health and CMV-seropositive. The CDR3 DNA sequence: TGTGCCAGCAGCTTGGCAGGGGTAGCAACTGGCTACACCTTC. Translation: CASSLAGVATGYTF.